The rows below give T cell receptor beta chains drawn from one sample of a study of cytomegalovirus exposure and HLA in healthy donors. Only in-frame clones appear in the TCRdb table, and some are missing; sequencing was by immunoSEQ multiplex PCR. In the table there are roughly 140,000 clones, approximately 80% of which are singletons. Material: PBMCs. The receptors stem from a woman aged 50 to 60 in good health and CMV-seronegative. Each CDR3 is given with its conserved first and last residue.

>TRBJ1-1|TRBV4-3
CASSQKGDELDEAFF
>TRBJ1-1|TRBV20-1
CSAVVNTEAFF
>TRBJ1-1|TRBV11-2
CASSPAGSTEAFF
>TRBJ1-5|TRBV4-2
CASSQGPQGSYSNQPQHF
>TRBJ1-1|TRBV19
CASSPQGGTEAFF
>TRBJ1-2|TRBV7-2
CASSPMARDYGYTF
>TRBJ1-1|TRBV4-1
CASSEILTLGGAFF
>TRBJ2-2|TRBV9
CASSGHRQGTNTGELFF
>TRBJ1-1|TRBV12-5
CASGFAGNTEAFF
>TRBJ2-7|TRBV10-3
CAISEQTGSFYEQYF
>TRBJ2-7|TRBV13
CASSRNGQGASYEQYF
>TRBJ1-1|TRBV5-1
CASSLVRGYDTEAFF
>TRBJ2-2|TRBV9
CASSVVSGSSTGELFF
>TRBJ2-6|TRBV2
CASTRSSGANVLTF
>TRBJ1-4|TRBV6-1
CASRQGVVEKLFF
>TRBJ1-2|TRBV7-9
CSSTLTQGTEDYGYTF
>TRBJ2-3|TRBV19
CASSPQAIGDTQYF
>TRBJ2-7|TRBV5-4
CASSTVDRGYEQYF
>TRBJ1-1|TRBV27
CASRFPGSYTEAFF
>TRBJ1-1|TRBV7-9
CASSPTGQGVLAFF
>TRBJ2-3|TRBV7-8
CASSHTSGGGTDTQYF
>TRBJ2-1|TRBV27
CASSSPAGGNGEQFF
>TRBJ2-3|TRBV30
CAWSVQLAGGDTQYF
>TRBJ2-1|TRBV13
CASSPAPTSDEEQFF
>TRBJ1-1|TRBV15
CATSRDRGVVNTEAFF
>TRBJ2-3|TRBV5-4
CASSLTRGTDTQYF
>TRBJ1-1|TRBV7-6
CASSPGTAPTEAFF
>TRBJ2-7|TRBV9
CASSSRTGGFYEQYF
>TRBJ1-1|TRBV7-9
CASSLPGTVTEAFF
>TRBJ2-1|TRBV18
CASSPGRVPYNEQFF
>TRBJ1-2|TRBV18
CASSPVVGVRYGYTF
>TRBJ2-3|TRBV9
CASSGGLGEGTDTQYF
>TRBJ1-1|TRBV13
CASSLGHNTEAFF
>TRBJ2-1|TRBV29-1
CSVDHTSSYNEQFF
>TRBJ2-5|TRBV7-3
CASSLNLAGAGETQYF
>TRBJ2-5|TRBV6-5
CASQRGGQETQYF
>TRBJ2-7|TRBV19
CASSIRLAGNEQYF
>TRBJ1-4|TRBV6-6
CASSYEDLLKGASRF
>TRBJ1-3|TRBV10-3
CAIGSGAGLNSGNTIYF
>TRBJ1-5|TRBV2
CASGRDNQPQHF
>TRBJ1-5|TRBV19
CASSPQVNQPQHF
>TRBJ1-2|TRBV9
CASSPEGRGTYGYTF
>TRBJ1-1|TRBV9
CASSVVAGGGTEAFF
>TRBJ2-7|TRBV6-5
CASSYSGGGVREQYF
>TRBJ1-4|TRBV19
CASSIKRILGEKLFF
>TRBJ1-2|TRBV5-6
CASSQAGGYGYTF
>TRBJ1-6|TRBV7-2
CASSAGGNSPLHF
>TRBJ1-4|TRBV7-2
CASSWASTNEKLFF
>TRBJ2-3|TRBV7-9
CASSSLWTGSTDTQYF
>TRBJ1-4|TRBV5-6
CASTTGGNRGKLFF